These T cell receptor beta chains were read from a single sample in a study of identical twins. TCRdb reprocessed the 5' RACE reads with MiXCR, giving one entry per CDR3 protein. The sample has 420,000 or so distinct CDR3 sequences, less than 20% seen once. Material: naive T cells sorted from blood. These TCRs come from a man between 50 and 59 years old in good health. CDR3s include the opening cysteine and the closing phenylalanine or tryptophan. Each record gives: CDR3 protein, CDR3 DNA, V gene, clone size, D gene, J gene. A D gene is named only where the DNA matches it firmly. Clone sizes are given selectively: once, few, many, or a class where the clone is expanded.

cdr3_aa: CASSSNLNTGELFF
cdr3_nt: TGTGCCAGCAGCTCAAATCTCAACACCGGGGAGCTGTTTTTT
v_call: TRBV7-2
clone_size: .
d_call: .
j_call: TRBJ2-2

cdr3_aa: CASSPRDSLAGTQYF
cdr3_nt: TGTGCCAGCTCACCAAGGGACAGCCTGGCTGGCACCCAGTACTTC
v_call: TRBV18
clone_size: few
d_call: TRBD1
j_call: TRBJ2-5

cdr3_aa: CASSRTGGIQETQYF
cdr3_nt: TGTGCCAGCAGTAGGACAGGGGGCATCCAAGAGACCCAGTACTTC
v_call: TRBV6-2/TRBV6-3
clone_size: many
d_call: TRBD1
j_call: TRBJ2-5

cdr3_aa: CASSRLAGGLSNEQFF
cdr3_nt: TGTGCCAGCAGCAGATTAGCGGGGGGGCTGTCAAATGAGCAGTTCTTC
v_call: TRBV28
clone_size: few
d_call: TRBD2
j_call: TRBJ2-1

cdr3_aa: CASSEDTAGGPHF
cdr3_nt: TGTGCCAGCAGTGAAGATACGGCAGGGGGACCCCACTTT
v_call: TRBV6-1
clone_size: many
d_call: TRBD1
j_call: TRBJ1-6

cdr3_aa: CASSLASARTEAFF
cdr3_nt: TGTGCCAGCAGCTTAGCATCGGCAAGGACCGAAGCTTTCTTT
v_call: TRBV11-2
clone_size: .
d_call: .
j_call: TRBJ1-1

cdr3_aa: CASSRFLGAEETQYF
cdr3_nt: TGTGCCAGCAGTCGGTTCTTGGGGGCCGAGGAGACCCAGTACTTC
v_call: TRBV12-3/TRBV12-4
clone_size: few
d_call: .
j_call: TRBJ2-5

cdr3_aa: CSARALNRGLGGEAFF
cdr3_nt: TGCAGTGCTAGAGCTCTTAACAGGGGCCTGGGGGGTGAAGCTTTCTTT
v_call: TRBV20-1
clone_size: .
d_call: TRBD1
j_call: TRBJ1-1

cdr3_aa: CASSPISSGGADTQYF
cdr3_nt: TGTGCCAGCAGTCCAATTTCTAGCGGAGGGGCAGATACGCAGTATTTT
v_call: TRBV27
clone_size: few
d_call: TRBD2
j_call: TRBJ2-3

cdr3_aa: CASSQFTGGNIQYF
cdr3_nt: TGCGCCAGCAGCCAATTCACAGGGGGGAACATTCAGTACTTC
v_call: TRBV4-3
clone_size: few
d_call: TRBD1
j_call: TRBJ2-4

cdr3_aa: CASSFVDSTNEQFF
cdr3_nt: TGCGCCAGCAGCTTCGTTGACAGTACCAATGAGCAGTTCTTC
v_call: TRBV5-1
clone_size: many
d_call: .
j_call: TRBJ2-1

cdr3_aa: CASSPTGTGGTGELFF
cdr3_nt: TGTGCCAGCTCACCGACCGGGACAGGGGGCACCGGGGAGCTGTTTTTT
v_call: TRBV18
clone_size: few
d_call: TRBD1
j_call: TRBJ2-2

cdr3_aa: CASSQNNRGSYEQYF
cdr3_nt: TGCGCCAGCAGCCAGAATAACAGGGGTTCCTACGAGCAGTACTTC
v_call: TRBV4-3
clone_size: few
d_call: TRBD1
j_call: TRBJ2-7

cdr3_aa: CASSQEMFGELFF
cdr3_nt: TGCGCCAGCAGCCAAGAAATGTTCGGGGAGCTGTTTTTT
v_call: TRBV4-3
clone_size: few
d_call: .
j_call: TRBJ2-2

cdr3_aa: CASSLEIAGEYNEQFF
cdr3_nt: TGCGCCAGCAGCTTGGAAATTGCAGGGGAATACAATGAGCAGTTCTTC
v_call: TRBV5-1
clone_size: .
d_call: .
j_call: TRBJ2-1

cdr3_aa: CASSLGVGPRETQYF
cdr3_nt: TGTGCCAGCAGCTTAGGTGTGGGGCCACGGGAGACCCAGTACTTC
v_call: TRBV7-2
clone_size: .
d_call: .
j_call: TRBJ2-5

cdr3_aa: CASSYSGGEQETQYF
cdr3_nt: TGTGCCAGCAGTTACTCGGGGGGGGAGCAAGAGACCCAGTACTTC
v_call: TRBV6-5
clone_size: .
d_call: TRBD2
j_call: TRBJ2-5